The clone carrying this TCR beta chain is termed medium-sized. Its antigen is as yet unknown. The repertoire was sequenced with immunoSEQ multiplex PCR; TCRdb's copy has only in-frame clones and lacks some. The table lists around 99,000 clones, about 90% of them singletons. This CDR3 has 20 amino acids. Germline V CDR1 and CDR2: MNHEY, SVGEGT. Trimming pared 6 bases from V and 4 bases from J, leaving 33 bases between. The data stem from a study of T cell responses to AZD1222 COVID-19 vaccine. General observations from the study: At baseline, seropositivity was found in only a handful of AZD1222 recipients. As reported, nearly half of all spike-specific TCRs target variant regions that are unmutated.

The sequenced sample was peripheral blood, obtained 28 days after the second AZD1222 dose. This TCR was sampled from an adult who received the AZD1222 COVID-19 vaccine. This rearrangement joins TRBV6-2 or TRBV6-3 to TRBJ1-1; no reliable D call. The CDR3 loop reads CASRYKGIRPILQVVTEAFF. For the CDR3, the DNA is TGTGCCAGCAGATACAAAGGGATACGCCCGATCTTACAAGTTGTCACTGAAGCTTTCTTT.